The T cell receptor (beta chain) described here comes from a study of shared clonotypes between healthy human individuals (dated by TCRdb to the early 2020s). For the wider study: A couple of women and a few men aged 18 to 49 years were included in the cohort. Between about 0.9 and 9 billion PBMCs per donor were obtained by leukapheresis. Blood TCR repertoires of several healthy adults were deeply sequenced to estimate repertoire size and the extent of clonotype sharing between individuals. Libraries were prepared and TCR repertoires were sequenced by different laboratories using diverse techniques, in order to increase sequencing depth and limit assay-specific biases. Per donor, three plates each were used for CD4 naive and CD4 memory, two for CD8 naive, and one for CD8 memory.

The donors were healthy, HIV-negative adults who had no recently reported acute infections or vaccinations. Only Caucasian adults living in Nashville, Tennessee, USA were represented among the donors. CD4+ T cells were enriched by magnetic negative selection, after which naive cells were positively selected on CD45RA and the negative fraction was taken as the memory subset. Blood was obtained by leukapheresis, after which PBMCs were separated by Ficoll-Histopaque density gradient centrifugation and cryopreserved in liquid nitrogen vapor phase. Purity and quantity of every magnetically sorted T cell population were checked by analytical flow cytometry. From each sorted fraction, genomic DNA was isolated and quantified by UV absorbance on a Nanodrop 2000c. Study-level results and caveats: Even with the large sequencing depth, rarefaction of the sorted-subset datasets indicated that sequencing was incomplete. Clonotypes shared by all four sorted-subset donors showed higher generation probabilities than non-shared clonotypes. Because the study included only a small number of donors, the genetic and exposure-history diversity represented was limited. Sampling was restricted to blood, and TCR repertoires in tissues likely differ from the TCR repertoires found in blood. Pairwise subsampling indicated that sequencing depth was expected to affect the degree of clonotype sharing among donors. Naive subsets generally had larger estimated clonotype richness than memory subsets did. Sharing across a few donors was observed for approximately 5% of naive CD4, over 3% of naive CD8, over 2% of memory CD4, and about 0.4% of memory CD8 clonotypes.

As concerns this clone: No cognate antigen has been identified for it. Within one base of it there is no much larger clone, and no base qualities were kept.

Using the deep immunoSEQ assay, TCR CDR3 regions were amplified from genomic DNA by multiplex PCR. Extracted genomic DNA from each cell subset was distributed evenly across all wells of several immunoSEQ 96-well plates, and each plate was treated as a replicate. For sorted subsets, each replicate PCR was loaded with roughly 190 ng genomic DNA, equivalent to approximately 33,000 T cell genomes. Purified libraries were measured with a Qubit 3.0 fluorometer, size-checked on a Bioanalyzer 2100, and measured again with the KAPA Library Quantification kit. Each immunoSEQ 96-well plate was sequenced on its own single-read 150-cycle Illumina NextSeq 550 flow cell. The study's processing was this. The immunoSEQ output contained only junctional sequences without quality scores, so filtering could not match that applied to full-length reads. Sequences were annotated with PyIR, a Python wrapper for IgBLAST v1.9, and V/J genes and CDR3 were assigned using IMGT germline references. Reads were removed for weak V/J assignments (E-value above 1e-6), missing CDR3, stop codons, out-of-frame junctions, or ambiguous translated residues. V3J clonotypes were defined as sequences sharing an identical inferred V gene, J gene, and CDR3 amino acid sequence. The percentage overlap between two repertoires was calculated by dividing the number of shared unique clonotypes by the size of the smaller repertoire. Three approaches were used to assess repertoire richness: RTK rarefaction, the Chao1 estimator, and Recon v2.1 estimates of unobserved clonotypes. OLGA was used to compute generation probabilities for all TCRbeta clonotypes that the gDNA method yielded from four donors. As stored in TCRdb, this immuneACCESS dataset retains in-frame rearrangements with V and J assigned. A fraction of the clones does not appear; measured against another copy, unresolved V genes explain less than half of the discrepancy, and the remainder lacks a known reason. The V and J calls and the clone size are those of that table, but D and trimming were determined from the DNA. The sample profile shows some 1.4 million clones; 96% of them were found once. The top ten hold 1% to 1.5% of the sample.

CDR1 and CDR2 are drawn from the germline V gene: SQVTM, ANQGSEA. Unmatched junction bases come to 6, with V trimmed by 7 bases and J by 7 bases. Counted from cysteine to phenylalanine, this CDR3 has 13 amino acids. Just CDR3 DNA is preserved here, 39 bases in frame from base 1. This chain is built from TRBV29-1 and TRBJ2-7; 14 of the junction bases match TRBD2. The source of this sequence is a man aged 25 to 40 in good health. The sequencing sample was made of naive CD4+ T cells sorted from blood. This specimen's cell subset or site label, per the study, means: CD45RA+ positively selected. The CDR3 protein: CSGGTSGSREQYF. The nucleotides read TGCAGCGGGGGGACTAGCGGGAGTCGGGAGCAGTACTTC.